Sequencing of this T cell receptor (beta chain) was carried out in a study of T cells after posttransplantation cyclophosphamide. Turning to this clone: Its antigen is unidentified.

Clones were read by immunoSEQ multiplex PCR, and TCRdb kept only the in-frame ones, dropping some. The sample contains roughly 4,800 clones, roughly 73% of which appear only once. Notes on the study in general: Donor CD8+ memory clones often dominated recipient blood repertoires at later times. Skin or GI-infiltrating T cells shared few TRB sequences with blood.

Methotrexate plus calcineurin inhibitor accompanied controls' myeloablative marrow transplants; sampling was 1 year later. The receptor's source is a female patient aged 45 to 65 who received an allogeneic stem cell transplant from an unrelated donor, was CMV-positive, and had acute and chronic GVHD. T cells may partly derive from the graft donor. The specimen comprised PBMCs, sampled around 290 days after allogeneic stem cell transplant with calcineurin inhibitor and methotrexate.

The CDR3 region has the DNA TGTGCCAGTAGTATAGATCCAAGAGCCACAGATACGCAGTATTTT. This translates into CASSIDPRATDTQYF. V usage is TRBV19 and J usage is TRBJ2-3; D not resolved. The CDR3 extends over 15 amino acids. Trimming cost V 0 bases and J 2 bases, with 9 bases left between them. The V gene's germline CDR1 is LNHDA and CDR2 SQIVND (reference sequence).